A single sample gave rise to the 8 T cell receptor beta chains below, sequenced in a study of blood T cells in healthy people across ages. Primed by a sample-barcoded 5' primer and a J-beta primer mix, a second PCR proceeded for 7 to 11 cycles. TCRdb analysed the 5' RACE reads with MiXCR anew, one entry per CDR3 protein. The sample carries hundreds of thousands of distinct CDR3 sequences, approximately 31% recorded once. Material for sequencing was blood. These TCRs come from an elderly woman in good health.

The chain is built from TRBV29-1 and TRBJ2-5, with TRBD2 as a possible D gene (5 bases). Gene TRBJ2-7 matches the end of the DNA better, so the J call may be wrong. This CDR3 has 13 residues. The germline gives CDR1 SQVTM, CDR2 ANQGSEA. The CDR3, as DNA: TGCAGCGTGAAAGAAGGCCGAGGGAGCGAGCAGTACTTC. Its protein product is CSVKEGRGSEQYF.

The V gene is TRBV7-8, the J gene TRBJ1-2; TRBD1 might be the D (5 bases). Germline V gives CDR1 SGHVS, CDR2 FQNEAQ. This CDR3 has 15 residues. Trimming shortened V by 5 bases and J by 8 bases, and 21 bases separated the two germline ends. The CDR3 loop is CASSVNLGRGDGYTF. The DNA for the CDR3 is TGTGCCAGCAGCGTAAATCTTGGAAGGGGCGACGGCTACACCTTC.

This clonotype was picked up a small number of times. The junction does not match germline at one end; this may be a read error. The chain uses TRBV5-1 and TRBJ2-1, with a weak D call TRBD2 (5 bases). The germline gives CDR1 SGHRS, CDR2 YFSETQ. The CDR3 consists of 14 residues. CDR3 nucleotide sequence: TGCGCCAGCAGCCCTCGGAGGAGCGGCAATGGGCAGTTCTTC. Amino acids: CASSPRRSGNGQFF.

At least ten counts were recorded for this clonotype. The CDR3 region has the DNA TGCAGTGCTGGGGATGGCGCCAACGTCCTGACTTTC. Translation: CSAGDGANVLTF. The V gene is TRBV20-1, the J gene TRBJ2-6; no definite D call. The germline CDR1 and CDR2 sequences are DFQATT and SNEGSKA (reference sequence). Trimming stripped 5 bases from V and 7 bases from J, with 9 bases between. The CDR3 extends over 12 amino acids.

In this sample, this clonotype turned up many times. CDR3 nucleotides: TGCGCCAGCCAGCGGGACAGCCTTTCGGGCTACACCTTC. Residues: CASQRDSLSGYTF. The J gene is TRBJ1-2, the V gene TRBV5-1; 7 nucleotides line up with TRBD1. V trimming: 7 bases; J trimming: 8 bases; junction bases outside the gene matches: 11. The CDR3 extends over 13 amino acids. In germline, CDR1 is SGHRS, CDR2 YFSETQ.

This clonotype has at least ten counts. This sequence joins TRBV20-1 and TRBJ1-2; the D is unclear. The germline gives CDR1 DFQATT, CDR2 SNEGSKA (reference sequence). V lost 0 bases and J lost 4, with 15 bases in between. CDR3 length equals 15 residues. Here the CDR3 reads CSAREYSGVLYGYTF. CDR3 coding DNA: TGCAGTGCTAGAGAGTACAGCGGTGTACTCTATGGCTACACCTTC.

As concerns this clonotype: This may arise from a read error, as a much more abundant clone is one base away. The chain is built from TRBV7-2 and TRBJ1-4, with a tentative D call TRBD1 (5 bases). Germline V gene data show CDR1 as SGHTA and CDR2 as FQGNSA. The CDR3 consists of 20 residues. V was clipped by 1 base and J by 0 bases, with 21 bases between them. CDR3 DNA: TGTGCCAGCAGCTTAGAGTTGCGGGGCACAAGAATATCAACTAATGAAAAACTGTTTTTT. It yields the protein CASSLELRGTRISTNEKLFF.

Comments on this clonotype: One end of the junction is discordant with germline, which a read error may explain. The chain uses TRBV9 and TRBJ1-6; no clear D gene. The CDR3 contains 13 residues. Looked up from germline, CDR1 is SGDLS and CDR2 is YYNGEE. The CDR3 region has the DNA TGTACCAGCCAGAGAGGGTATAATTCACCCCTCCACTTT. This encodes CTSQRGYNSPLHF.